Below are 28 T cell receptor beta chains sequenced from a single sample in a study of Tregs in tolerant kidney transplant recipients. Assay used: immunoSEQ multiplex PCR; TCRdb lists only in-frame clones, some missing. The data show approximately 90,000 clones, approximately 93% seen once. The nonmyeloablative bone marrow transplants came from related graft donors, with transient mixed chimerism. The sample was CD4+ T cells from blood (PBMCs), taken 12 months after the transplant. These receptors were obtained from a human patient who received a combined kidney and bone marrow transplant. Some T cells may be supplied by the graft donor.

The CDR3 here is CASSSPWRARPNYGYTF. For the CDR3, the DNA is TGTGCCAGCAGCTCCCCGTGGAGGGCTAGGCCTAACTATGGCTACACCTTC. V gene TRBV5-5 combines with J gene TRBJ1-2, with D hard to call. Germline lookup yields CDR1 SGHKS and CDR2 YYEKEE (reference sequence). Trimming took 3 bases from V and 0 from J, leaving 18 bases between them. The CDR3 contains 17 residues.

J is TRBJ2-1 and V is TRBV7-2; 10 bases match TRBD2. The germline gives CDR1 SGHTA, CDR2 FQGNSA. The CDR3 contains 16 residues. The trim removed 4 bases at V and 1 base at J, leaving 4 bases unmatched. Here the CDR3 reads CASSSEGLASYNEQFF. The CDR3 region has the DNA TGTGCCAGCAGCTCAGAGGGACTAGCGTCCTACAATGAGCAGTTCTTC.

The genes are TRBV7-2 and TRBJ1-1; maybe TRBD1 (6 bases). There are 14 residues in the CDR3. Germline values: CDR1 SGHTA, CDR2 FQGNSA. Trimming took off 3 bases at V and 3 bases at J, with 11 bases between the two ends. The CDR3 sequence: CASSFRDMDTEAFF. In DNA, the CDR3 is TGTGCCAGCAGCTTCCGGGACATGGACACTGAAGCTTTCTTT.

The chain couples TRBV7-3 to TRBJ1-1; TRBD1 matches at 8 bases. The CDR3 spans 15 residues. V shed 5 bases and J 3 bases; nucleotides not matched to a gene: 8. Germline V CDR1 and CDR2: SGHTA, FQGTGA. The DNA of the CDR3 is TGTGCCAGCAGCGCCTCAGGGGGCGCGTACACTGAAGCTTTCTTT. It codes for CASSASGGAYTEAFF.

The chain uses TRBV6-6 and TRBJ1-4, with D unresolved. Germline assignment: CDR1 MNHNY and CDR2 SVGAGI (reference sequence). The CDR3 contains 16 residues. Trimming cost V 6 bases and J 3 bases, with 17 bases left between them. The CDR3: CASSPVNMAPNEKLFF. CDR3 bases: TGTGCCAGCAGCCCCGTCAATATGGCTCCTAATGAAAAACTGTTTTTT.

CDR3 DNA sequence: TGTGCCAGCAGCTCCCGACTGGGAGCAGATACGCAGTATTTT. It yields the protein CASSSRLGADTQYF. This chain connects TRBV5-4 to TRBJ2-3; D possibly corresponds to TRBD2 (5 bases). The CDR3 is 14 residues long. Germline loops: CDR1 SGHNT, CDR2 YYREEE (reference sequence). The V and J ends lost 3 bases and 4 bases respectively, with 12 bases between them.

This clone has only one observation. The chain joins TRBV7-2 to TRBJ2-2; 8 bases are a match to TRBD1. In germline, CDR1 is SGHTA, CDR2 FQGNSA. Germline trimming cut 5 bases from V and 0 bases from J; bases unmatched to any gene: 2. This CDR3 contains 15 residues. The CDR3 coding sequence is TGTGCCAGCAGCCCAGGGGGCTCGAACACCGGGGAGCTGTTTTTT. As protein: CASSPGGSNTGELFF.

Concerning this clone itself: Other nucleotide sequences in the sample specify the same CDR3. The chain links TRBV11-2 to TRBJ1-6; D possibly corresponds to TRBD1 (5 bases). The CDR3 length is 14 residues. Germline CDR1 is SGHAT and CDR2 is FQNNGV. Trimming shortened V by 4 bases and J by 13 bases, and 17 bases separated the two germline ends. As DNA, the CDR3 is TGTGCCAGCAGCTCGGTGCAGGGAAGGTCCCCCCTCCACTTT. This translates into CASSSVQGRSPLHF.

The chain carries TRBV21-1 and TRBJ1-1; whether TRBD1, the table's D call, matches the DNA was not checked. TRBV21-1 is flagged as a pseudogene. The CDR3 has 18 residues. The CDR3 coding sequence is TGTGCCAGCAGTATCACGCCACAGGGGGCTGATGAGGACACTGAAGCTTTCTTT. It codes for CASSITPQGADEDTEAFF.

This clone occurred once. This chain joins TRBV7-9 and TRBJ1-1; D is undetermined. Trimming took off 1 base at V and 7 bases at J, with 13 bases between the two ends. Germline V lookup: CDR1 SEHNR, CDR2 FQNEAQ (reference sequence). The CDR3 spans 14 residues. CDR3 in amino acids: CASSLDPLRIEAFF. The CDR3 coding sequence is TGTGCCAGCAGCTTAGATCCTTTGAGGATTGAAGCTTTCTTT.

The chain is built from TRBV19 and TRBJ2-5; 9 nucleotides align to TRBD1. The CDR3 loop spans 13 amino acids. Unmatched junction bases numbered 2, after V lost 7 bases and J lost 2 bases. Germline V lookup: CDR1 LNHDA, CDR2 SQIVND (reference sequence). The CDR3 region is CASKGTGQETQYF. The CDR3 DNA is TGTGCCAGTAAAGGGACAGGGCAAGAGACCCAGTACTTC.

V usage is TRBV19 and J usage is TRBJ2-2; TRBD1 agrees at 7 bases. Germline V gene sequence: CDR1 LNHDA, CDR2 SQIVND (reference sequence). The CDR3 sequence is 16 residues long. Trimming at V came to 4 bases and at J to 0 bases, leaving 5 bases not matched to a gene. CDR3 nucleotides: TGTGCCAGTAGTACTACAGGGGCCCCGAACACCGGGGAGCTGTTTTTT. Protein product: CASSTTGAPNTGELFF.

The chain combines TRBV5-6 with TRBJ2-5; D is uncertain. Trimming took off 0 bases at V and 1 base at J, with 13 bases between the two ends. CDR1 is SGHDT and CDR2 is YYEEEE in the germline V gene. The CDR3 has 16 amino acids. The CDR3 sequence: CASSLVFQEPQETQYF. In DNA, the CDR3 is TGTGCCAGCAGCTTGGTCTTTCAAGAGCCCCAAGAGACCCAGTACTTC.

The J gene is TRBJ2-2, the V gene TRBV9; 7 nucleotides agree with TRBD1. This CDR3 contains 16 residues. Trimming cost V 6 bases and J 4 bases; bases outside gene matches: 12. CDR1 SGDLS and CDR2 YYNGEE come from the germline V gene. CDR3 region: CASIQNPGQCTGELFF. In DNA form, the CDR3 reads TGTGCCAGCATCCAAAACCCGGGACAGTGCACCGGGGAGCTGTTTTTT.

The chain has TRBV7-6 and TRBJ2-7; 10 positions agree with TRBD2. The junction had 11 bases not matched to a gene; V was cut back by 5 bases and J by 1 base. CDR1 is SGHVS and CDR2 is FNYEAQ in the germline V gene. There are 17 residues in the CDR3. CDR3 nucleotide sequence: TGTGCCAGCAGCCTCGGTCCCGGGACTAGCGCATCCTACGAGCAGTACTTC. Translated: CASSLGPGTSASYEQYF.

The V call is TRBV4-3, the J call TRBJ1-2, with 7 bases fitting TRBD1. Germline V gene data show CDR1 as LGHNA and CDR2 as YSLEER. The CDR3 has 15 amino acids. V lost 3 bases, J lost 3 bases, and 7 bases stayed unmatched. Here the CDR3 reads CASSQFPGQYYGYTF. For the CDR3, the DNA is TGCGCCAGCAGCCAGTTTCCGGGACAGTACTATGGCTACACCTTC.

The J gene is TRBJ2-2, the V gene TRBV4-1; 7 bases line up with TRBD1. The CDR3 length is 17 residues. Germline CDR1 and CDR2: MGHRA and YSYEKL. The V segment lost 1 base and the J segment 5 bases; nucleotides outside the gene matches: 10. The CDR3 here is CASSQALTGLYTGELFF. The DNA of the CDR3 is TGCGCCAGCAGCCAAGCCCTGACAGGGTTGTATACCGGGGAGCTGTTTTTT.

The rearrangement joins TRBV18 to TRBJ2-3, with TRBD1 matching 10 bases. Per germline, CDR1 KGHSH and CDR2 LQKENI. With V trimmed by 6 bases and J by 2 bases, 11 bases remained unmatched. The CDR3 consists of 17 residues. The CDR3 sequence: CASSRGRTGGNTDTQYF. The CDR3 region has the DNA TGTGCCAGCTCGCGGGGCCGGACAGGGGGAAACACAGATACGCAGTATTTT.

A single count supports this clone. The CDR3 DNA reads TGTGCCAGCAGCTTGGTAGGACAGGGACACGAGCAGTACTTC. Translating gives CASSLVGQGHEQYF. The chain employs TRBV5-4 and TRBJ2-7; 8 nucleotides agree with TRBD1. The CDR3 totals 14 residues. Germline CDR1 and CDR2: SGHNT and YYREEE (reference sequence). The J segment lost 5 bases and the V segment lost 0 bases, leaving 4 bases of the junction unmatched.

This chain links TRBV11-2 with TRBJ2-7, with 8 bases that match TRBD2. The germline CDR1 and CDR2 sequences are SGHAT and FQNNGV. CDR3 length: 17 residues. The V gene end was trimmed by 4 bases and the J gene end by 3 bases; junction bases not matched to a gene: 14. In DNA form, the CDR3 reads TGTGCCAGCAGCTATCCAACCAGCGGGAGAGTCCTCTACGAGCAGTACTTC. It is translated as CASSYPTSGRVLYEQYF.

The CDR3 spells CASSLDTVFLTDTQYF. The CDR3 DNA reads as TGCGCCAGCAGCTTGGATACAGTGTTTCTCACAGATACGCAGTATTTT. The gene calls are TRBV5-1 and TRBJ2-3; unclear D gene. CDR3 length: 16 amino acids. Per germline, CDR1 SGHRS and CDR2 YFSETQ. Trimming shortened V by 0 bases and J by 2 bases, and 13 bases separated the two germline ends.

In nucleotides, the CDR3 is TGTGCCAGCGGCTCGGGGGATACGCAGTATTTT. Encoded protein: CASGSGDTQYF. V gene TRBV7-3 combines with J gene TRBJ2-3; TRBD2 is a possible D gene (5 bases). Trimming removed 8 bases from V and 6 bases from J, with 9 bases in between. The length of the CDR3 is 11 residues. Germline V lookup: CDR1 SGHTA, CDR2 FQGTGA. Full variable domain (rest looked up from reference TRBV7-3 and TRBJ2-3): GAGVSQTPSNKVTEKGKYVELRCDPISGHTALYWYRQSLGQGPEFLIYFQGTGAADDSGLPNDRFFAVRPEGSVSTLKIQRTERGDSAVYLCASGSGDTQYFGPGTRLTVL.

The chain has TRBV9 and TRBJ1-2; the match to TRBD1 covers 9 bases. V lost 3 bases to trimming and J lost 7 bases; unmatched junction nucleotides: 7. CDR3 size: 14 residues. The germline CDR1 and CDR2 sequences are SGDLS and YYNGEE. The CDR3 DNA is TGTGCCAGCAGCGCCAGACAGGGGGTCTCTGGCTACACCTTC. Encoded protein: CASSARQGVSGYTF.

This chain connects TRBV28 to TRBJ1-5; 7 bases match TRBD1. Losses at the gene ends were 3 bases for V and 0 bases for J; bases not matched to a gene: 8. The CDR3 spans 17 residues. Per germline, CDR1 MDHEN and CDR2 SYDVKM. The CDR3 here is CASSLYMTGFSNQPQHF. The CDR3 DNA sequence: TGTGCCAGCAGTTTGTATATGACAGGGTTTAGCAATCAGCCCCAGCATTTT.

The V and J genes are TRBV5-1 and TRBJ2-1; 14 positions match TRBD2. The CDR3 loop spans 17 amino acids. The ends lost 4 bases at V and 4 bases at J; junction bases unmatched: 7. From germline, CDR1 is SGHRS and CDR2 YFSETQ. The CDR3 DNA reads as TGCGCCAGCAGCACCGGACTAGCGGGGGGCCCATACAATGAGCAGTTCTTC. Translated: CASSTGLAGGPYNEQFF.

The chain joins TRBV15 to TRBJ2-7, with TRBD2 identical over 7 bases. This CDR3 is built from 15 residues. Germline assignment: CDR1 LNHNV and CDR2 YYDKDF (reference sequence). The V gene end was trimmed by 0 bases and the J gene end by 1 base; junction bases not matched to a gene: 3. The DNA of the CDR3 is TGTGCCACCAGCAGAGAATTAGCGGGTTCCTACGAGCAGTACTTC. Translated, it gives CATSRELAGSYEQYF.

The chain links TRBV5-4 to TRBJ2-1; possible D gene TRBD1, 6 bases. Germline assignment: CDR1 SGHNT and CDR2 YYREEE (reference sequence). The ends were cut back, 4 bases at V and 10 bases at J, with 21 bases in the middle. This CDR3 is 15 amino acids long. The CDR3 loop is CASSAQTGRAGEQFF. In DNA, the CDR3 is TGTGCCAGCAGCGCCCAGACAGGTAGGGCAGGGGAGCAGTTCTTC.

The CDR3 is CASSLRDYQETQYF. For the CDR3, the DNA is TGCGCCAGCAGCCTGCGGGACTACCAAGAGACCCAGTACTTC. The V and J genes are TRBV4-1 and TRBJ2-5, with D possibly being TRBD2 (6 bases). The germline gives CDR1 MGHRA, CDR2 YSYEKL. The CDR3 sequence is 14 residues long. The V gene lost 4 bases and the J gene lost 0 bases, with 9 bases spanning the gap.